A selection of T cell receptor beta chains follows, all from one sample in a study of T cells in Graves' hyperthyroidism and ophthalmopathy. TCRdb fed the multiplex PCR reads into MiXCR, producing one record per CDR3 protein. The top ten clones hold approximately 8% of a sample with hundreds of thousands of distinct CDR3 sequences, approximately 15% of them seen once. The material sequenced was blood. These receptors originate from a woman aged 18 to 35 with Graves' hyperthyroidism. Both conserved end residues are trimmed from each CDR3. Each record gives: V gene, J gene, clone size, CDR3 protein. Size is stated for part of the rows, as once, few or many counts, or as a class when the clone is expanded.

v_call: TRBV7-9; j_call: TRBJ2-7; clone_size: many; cdr3_aa: ASSLGGAGYEQY
v_call: TRBV6-1; j_call: TRBJ2-1; clone_size: many; cdr3_aa: ASSETGNEQF
v_call: TRBV20-1; j_call: TRBJ2-2; clone_size: -; cdr3_aa: SARDNRGNTGELF
v_call: TRBV18; j_call: TRBJ1-3; clone_size: -; cdr3_aa: ASSLRDRGSNTIY
v_call: TRBV13; j_call: TRBJ1-2; clone_size: many; cdr3_aa: ASSPAGSYGYT
v_call: TRBV7-3; j_call: TRBJ2-5; clone_size: many; cdr3_aa: ASSPGGGAQETQY
v_call: TRBV15; j_call: TRBJ2-3; clone_size: few; cdr3_aa: ATSREYGQGADAQY
v_call: TRBV6-4; j_call: TRBJ1-3; clone_size: -; cdr3_aa: ASLLGGVGNTIY
v_call: TRBV12-3/TRBV12-4; j_call: TRBJ1-1; clone_size: many; cdr3_aa: ASSHPEGARNTEAF
v_call: TRBV12-3/TRBV12-4; j_call: TRBJ2-1; clone_size: -; cdr3_aa: ASSRQASYNEQF
v_call: TRBV7-8; j_call: TRBJ1-1; clone_size: many; cdr3_aa: ASSLWAQGNTEAF
v_call: TRBV20-1; j_call: TRBJ2-1; clone_size: many; cdr3_aa: SARPQGMDNEQF
v_call: TRBV29-1; j_call: TRBJ1-6; clone_size: few; cdr3_aa: SVAWGRDSPLH
v_call: TRBV12-3/TRBV12-4; j_call: TRBJ2-1; clone_size: many; cdr3_aa: ASSPDWGSQRGAYNEQF
v_call: TRBV6-5; j_call: TRBJ1-3; clone_size: -; cdr3_aa: ASSYKSRGRNTIY
v_call: TRBV5-1; j_call: TRBJ1-2; clone_size: many; cdr3_aa: ASSLEPGFKDGYT
v_call: TRBV27; j_call: TRBJ1-1; clone_size: many; cdr3_aa: ASSTYGGEAF
v_call: TRBV19; j_call: TRBJ2-3; clone_size: -; cdr3_aa: ASSINSGSTDTQY
v_call: TRBV12-3/TRBV12-4; j_call: TRBJ1-4; clone_size: -; cdr3_aa: ASSFSGGWGEKLF
v_call: TRBV5-1; j_call: TRBJ2-5; clone_size: -; cdr3_aa: ASRQDWAETQY
v_call: TRBV6-4; j_call: TRBJ2-1; clone_size: many; cdr3_aa: ASSDSASGTINEQF
v_call: TRBV12-3/TRBV12-4; j_call: TRBJ2-1; clone_size: -; cdr3_aa: ASSFPIGNNEQF
v_call: TRBV6-1; j_call: TRBJ2-7; clone_size: few; cdr3_aa: ASSATGFLYEQY
v_call: TRBV27; j_call: TRBJ2-3; clone_size: many; cdr3_aa: ASSLAAEADTQY
v_call: TRBV5-1; j_call: TRBJ2-1; clone_size: -; cdr3_aa: ASSPGGQYNEQF
v_call: TRBV12-3/TRBV12-4; j_call: TRBJ1-5; clone_size: many; cdr3_aa: ASRGTGNNQPQH
v_call: TRBV28; j_call: TRBJ2-3; clone_size: many; cdr3_aa: ASSFWGRGTDTQY
v_call: TRBV6-5; j_call: TRBJ2-7; clone_size: many; cdr3_aa: ASSYSWDGEQY
v_call: TRBV3-1; j_call: TRBJ2-3; clone_size: many; cdr3_aa: ASSQAAGTRDTQY
v_call: TRBV20-1; j_call: TRBJ2-7; clone_size: many; cdr3_aa: SASSRRTYEQY
v_call: TRBV5-1; j_call: TRBJ1-6; clone_size: few; cdr3_aa: ASSLAGQPYNSPLH
v_call: TRBV6-1; j_call: TRBJ2-1; clone_size: -; cdr3_aa: ASSPRTGRKF
v_call: TRBV29-1; j_call: TRBJ2-4; clone_size: few; cdr3_aa: SVEDRGGTKNIQY
v_call: TRBV6-1; j_call: TRBJ1-2; clone_size: many; cdr3_aa: ASSRQGSGGGYT
v_call: TRBV19; j_call: TRBJ1-5; clone_size: -; cdr3_aa: ASSIPGTVSNQPQH
v_call: TRBV11-2; j_call: TRBJ1-3; clone_size: few; cdr3_aa: ASSPYVGIPQNTIY
v_call: TRBV7-8; j_call: TRBJ2-5; clone_size: many; cdr3_aa: ASSPPYTRETQY
v_call: TRBV27; j_call: TRBJ2-2; clone_size: -; cdr3_aa: ASSSRAAGATGELF
v_call: TRBV6-1; j_call: TRBJ1-6; clone_size: -; cdr3_aa: ASSEAGLGDYSPLH
v_call: TRBV27; j_call: TRBJ1-1; clone_size: many; cdr3_aa: ASTSTTGKAF
v_call: TRBV4-1; j_call: TRBJ2-7; clone_size: few; cdr3_aa: ASSQDRGSPYEQY
v_call: TRBV3-1; j_call: TRBJ2-1; clone_size: many; cdr3_aa: ASSQGLPSYNEQF
v_call: TRBV20-1; j_call: TRBJ2-1; clone_size: -; cdr3_aa: SAPGLAGVEQF
v_call: TRBV28; j_call: TRBJ2-7; clone_size: many; cdr3_aa: ASTLAGYEQY
v_call: TRBV27; j_call: TRBJ2-2; clone_size: few; cdr3_aa: ASSPSMNTGELF
v_call: TRBV20-1; j_call: TRBJ1-3; clone_size: -; cdr3_aa: SASYGTAGNTIY
v_call: TRBV12-3/TRBV12-4; j_call: TRBJ2-1; clone_size: many; cdr3_aa: ASSLGRGLPYNEQF
v_call: TRBV20-1; j_call: TRBJ2-5; clone_size: few; cdr3_aa: SAVQRETQY
v_call: TRBV6-1; j_call: TRBJ2-7; clone_size: many; cdr3_aa: ASSEATSGGYEQY
v_call: TRBV12-3/TRBV12-4; j_call: TRBJ2-3; clone_size: many; cdr3_aa: ASSQRAASTDTQY
v_call: TRBV11-2; j_call: TRBJ2-5; clone_size: many; cdr3_aa: ASSRDSRETQY
v_call: TRBV2; j_call: TRBJ2-1; clone_size: many; cdr3_aa: ATRLADNEQF
v_call: TRBV3-1; j_call: TRBJ1-4; clone_size: many; cdr3_aa: ASSLEGDAYNEKLF
v_call: TRBV19; j_call: TRBJ2-1; clone_size: -; cdr3_aa: ASSISGARARSYNEQF
v_call: TRBV12-5; j_call: TRBJ1-3; clone_size: -; cdr3_aa: ASGLDGNTIY
v_call: TRBV27; j_call: TRBJ1-5; clone_size: many; cdr3_aa: ASSVGGAQPQH
v_call: TRBV12-3/TRBV12-4; j_call: TRBJ1-4; clone_size: few; cdr3_aa: ASSLISENEKLF
v_call: TRBV30; j_call: TRBJ1-2; clone_size: many; cdr3_aa: AWSQKGPGGYT
v_call: TRBV7-9; j_call: TRBJ2-3; clone_size: many; cdr3_aa: ASSLGVAADRDTQY